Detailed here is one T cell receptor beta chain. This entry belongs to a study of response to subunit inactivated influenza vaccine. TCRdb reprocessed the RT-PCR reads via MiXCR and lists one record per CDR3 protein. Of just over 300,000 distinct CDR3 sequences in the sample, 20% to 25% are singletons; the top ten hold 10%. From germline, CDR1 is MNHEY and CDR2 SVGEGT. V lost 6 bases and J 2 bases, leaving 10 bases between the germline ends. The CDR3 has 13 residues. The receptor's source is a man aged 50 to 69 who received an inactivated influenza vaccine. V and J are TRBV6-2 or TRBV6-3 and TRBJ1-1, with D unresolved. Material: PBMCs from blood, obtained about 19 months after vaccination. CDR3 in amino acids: CASRIGDNTEAFF. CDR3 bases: TGTGCCAGCAGAATCGGCGATAACACTGAAGCTTTCTTT.